This entry concerns a single TCR beta chain. Its antigen is currently not known. No much larger clone exists at a distance of one base, and base qualities are not known. Per the germline V gene (reference sequence), LNHDA is the CDR1 and SQIVND is the CDR2. V lost 3 bases and J lost 0 bases; the stretch between them is 8 bases long. There are 14 amino acids in the CDR3, from cysteine to phenylalanine inclusive. Only the CDR3 DNA is retained, 42 bases long and in frame from the first base. The sample originates from a study of T cell repertoires in cytomegalovirus infection (dated by TCRdb to about 2019). As for the study more broadly: Recently identified HLA-C-restricted CMV epitopes, whose presentation resists viral immunomodulation, were targeted by peptide stimulations together with well-studied HLA-B-restricted epitopes. Donor HLA type was relevant to the analysis, as public TCR beta signatures indicated carriage of CMV infection together with the matching HLA type.

Study-wide conclusions, independent of this receptor: Cumulative frequency of public TCR beta family members discriminated carriers of CMV infection plus the relevant HLA type in this cohort and an independent 352-donor cohort. The ex vivo response was dominated by HLA-C-restricted CMV-specific TCR beta clonotypes, which also provided the single most frequent clonotype in two of eight donors.

Sequencing took place on an Illumina HiSeq 1500. TCRdb ran its own pipeline on the public reads, namely fastp trimming at Q25 and MiXCR clone calling, and kept in-frame beta chains. Every CDR3 protein is listed once, alongside the most common genes and DNA of its rows. The sample table holds about 480,000 distinct CDR3 sequences, of which around 35% were seen once. Jointly, the top ten make up under 20% of the sample. The label giving this sample's treatment or condition can be read as: in vitro stimulation with specific CMV peptide epitopes to enrich CMV-specific T cells. This sequence uses TRBV19 and TRBJ1-2; no D gene is confidently identified. The source is a human donor in good health (CMV status not recorded). Some clones in this sample may be carry-over from other donors' samples. This specimen consisted of cultured PBMCs, obtained from culture after CMV antigen stimulation. The CDR3 amino acid sequence is: CASSIVIANYGYTF. At the DNA level, the sequence is TGTGCCAGTAGTATCGTGATAGCTAACTATGGCTACACCTTC.